A selection of T cell receptor beta chains follows, all from one sample in a study of CD8 T cell repertoires and HIV-1 epitope variants. Assay: immunoSEQ multiplex PCR; the TCRdb copy retains only in-frame clones and omits some. The sample records approximately 5,000 clones, more than 65% being singletons. These receptors have no known antigen. The sample taken for sequencing was cultured CD8+ T cells derived from PBMCs. The source of these receptors is a male donor with HIV. CDR3s leave out the opening cysteine and the closing phenylalanine or tryptophan.

j_gene	v_gene	CDR3aa
-	TRBV6-5	ASSLRSSAAYEQY
TRBJ1-1	TRBV19	ASSPGWGTEAF
TRBJ1-1	TRBV4-1	ASSQGRGTEAF
TRBJ2-2	TRBV4-2	ASSQERSRVNTGELF
TRBJ2-7	TRBV9	ASSVDPSSWSEQY
TRBJ1-1	TRBV19	ASSIETEDMNTEAF
TRBJ1-5	TRBV6-6	ASRAGTGGNQPQH
TRBJ2-3	TRBV2	ASSRGIAGSDTQY
TRBJ2-1	TRBV27	ASSYFAGDNEQF
TRBJ2-3	TRBV28	ASSPAHRGQTDTQY
TRBJ2-1	TRBV5-4	ASSLWGTSGSYRQF
TRBJ2-3	TRBV27	ASSWVSTDTQY
TRBJ2-2	TRBV6-1	ASDAGSWVGGELF
TRBJ2-5	TRBV15	ATSRGLTRATQY
TRBJ1-2	TRBV19	ASSIEPTGGTPTHLYGYT
TRBJ1-1	TRBV28	ASSLDLGETEAF
TRBJ2-1	TRBV4-1	ASSLDSGGGYNEQF
TRBJ2-1	TRBV19	ASSFVAGEQF
TRBJ2-1	TRBV7-9	ASRPNSGYNEQF
TRBJ2-1	TRBV7-2	ASSLAAGANEQF
TRBJ2-1	TRBV28	ASSLEYNEQF
-	TRBV28	ASSPGGDSYEQY
TRBJ2-7	TRBV28	ASRPGQGPYYEQY
TRBJ2-1	TRBV27	ASSLWGAGGNEQF
TRBJ2-3	TRBV7-6	ASSFSSGRLSSTDTQY
TRBJ1-2	TRBV10-2	ASSDGGGYGYT
TRBJ2-7	TRBV19	ASSTSGDGAYEQY
TRBJ1-1	TRBV5-4	ASSLGYTTEAF
TRBJ2-2	TRBV27	ASSSARLAGLTGELF
TRBJ1-4	TRBV12-1	ASSFGGPNPATNEKLF
TRBJ2-2	TRBV4-3	ASSQEGGLNTGELF
TRBJ2-7	TRBV7-9	ASCIRDSAYEQY
TRBJ2-3	TRBV28	ASSLGLAGGIGTDTQY
TRBJ1-4	TRBV5-4	ASSSTGGAGEKLF
TRBJ2-5	TRBV5-4	ASSFSSGGQETQY
TRBJ1-1	TRBV27	ASSDKYRGGTEAF
TRBJ2-7	TRBV4-2	ASSPTGGRDEQY
TRBJ1-2	TRBV19	ASRGAGKDYGYT
TRBJ1-1	TRBV28	ASWTLLGGNTEAF
TRBJ2-7	TRBV28	ASSFPPPSPNTPTTYEQY
TRBJ2-5	TRBV19	ASSKRQGAETQY
TRBJ1-2	TRBV11-2	ASSPWDSSNYGYT
TRBJ1-1	TRBV11-3	ASSLRGPATEAF
TRBJ2-5	TRBV7-9	ASSLIGLAGVETQY
TRBJ1-1	TRBV25-1	ASSARGLMNTEAF
TRBJ2-2	TRBV4-2	ASSQDPSGNTGELF
-	TRBV5-1	ASSLGLAGDLDEQY
TRBJ1-2	TRBV11-2	ASSLGDSSYGYT
TRBJ2-3	TRBV25-1	ASSGPRDTQY
TRBJ1-5	TRBV6-5	ASSYAGGINQPQH
TRBJ1-2	TRBV7-9	ASSERGEIELNYGYT
TRBJ2-7	TRBV5-6	ASSHTVGQLTYEQY
TRBJ2-1	TRBV6-5	ASSILAGTYNEQF
TRBJ1-4	TRBV6-5	ASSYSRAGDEKLF
TRBJ2-1	TRBV7-9	ASSLIAGGGSYNEQF
TRBJ2-7	TRBV5-8	ASSLGDSDSYEQY
TRBJ1-5	TRBV28	ASSLEQAYQPQH
TRBJ2-6	TRBV2	ASSDGTTSGANVLT